Below are 17 T cell receptor beta chains sequenced from a single sample in a study of blood T cells in healthy people across ages. Alongside a J-beta primer mix, a sample-barcoded 5' primer served in a second PCR lasting about 6 to 12 cycles. A single record per CDR3 protein comes from TCRdb applying MiXCR to the 5' RACE reads. The top ten hold approximately 30% of the sample, which has roughly 860,000 distinct CDR3 sequences, around 68% seen once. Sequenced: blood. The receptors here all came from a man younger than 45 in good health.

The sample holds many counts of this clonotype. V is TRBV12-3 or TRBV12-4 and J is TRBJ2-5; tentatively, D is TRBD2 (5 bases). V was clipped by 4 bases and J by 5 bases, with 5 bases between them. The CDR3 totals 11 residues. The CDR3 coding sequence is TGTGCCAGCAGTTCGGGGGAGACCCAGTACTTC. Protein sequence: CASSSGETQYF.

The J gene is TRBJ2-1, the V gene TRBV4-3, with D perhaps being TRBD1 or TRBD2 (8 bases each). Looked up from germline, CDR1 is LGHNA and CDR2 is YSLEER. The CDR3 totals 18 residues. Trimming pared 4 bases from V and 5 bases from J, leaving 24 bases between. The CDR3 region is CASSPQGGPGGLDNEQFF. CDR3 coding DNA: TGCGCCAGCAGCCCACAGGGGGGACCGGGGGGGCTTGACAATGAGCAGTTCTTC.

The rearrangement uses TRBV6-5 and TRBJ1-1; a possible D gene is TRBD1 (6 bases). The CDR3 contains 14 residues. Germline CDR1 reads MNHEY; CDR2 reads SVGAGI. V was shortened by 5 bases and J by 0 bases, with 10 bases between the two germline ends. The DNA of the CDR3 is TGTGCCAGCAGTAAGGACAGTCTGAACACTGAAGCTTTCTTT. Translated: CASSKDSLNTEAFF.

This clonotype was detected a few times. The genes are TRBV6-1 and TRBJ2-7; 8 bases are a match to TRBD2. V was clipped by 6 bases and J by 4 bases; unmatched bases: 14. This CDR3 has 16 residues. CDR1 and CDR2 (germline): MNHNS, SASEGT. CDR3 nucleotide sequence: TGTGCCAGCAGGGGAGCGGGGGCTGCTCGATTTTACGAGCAGTACTTC. Amino acids: CASRGAGAARFYEQYF.

The J gene is TRBJ2-4, the V gene TRBV5-5; a possible D gene is TRBD2 (6 bases). The J call may not be correct, given that the DNA end is closer to TRBJ2-7. This CDR3 is 15 amino acids long. Germline CDR1 is SGHKS and CDR2 is YYEKEE (reference sequence). The CDR3, as DNA: TGTGCCAGCAGCTTGGGGGGGACTTACTCCTACGAGCAGTACTTC. Its translation: CASSLGGTYSYEQYF.

The chain uses TRBV6-2 or TRBV6-3 and TRBJ2-7; D unresolved. This CDR3 has 12 residues. The V end was cut by 7 bases, the J end by 3 bases, with 10 bases between. CDR1 and CDR2 from the germline V gene are MNHEY and SVGEGT. Here the CDR3 DNA reads TGTGCCAGCAATGGAGAAGACTACGAGCAGTACTTC. As protein: CASNGEDYEQYF.

A few counts support this clonotype. The chain recombines TRBV6-2 or TRBV6-3 with TRBJ2-4; either TRBD1 or TRBD2 may fit D (5 bases each). The J call may be mistaken, given a closer DNA end match to TRBJ2-7. The CDR3 length is 14 residues. Germline CDR1 is MNHEY and CDR2 is SVGEGT. The CDR3 reads CASSTSGRRAEQYF. The CDR3 bases are TGTGCCAGCAGTACCTCGGGGCGAAGAGCCGAGCAGTACTTC.

The chain combines TRBV3-1 with TRBJ1-5, with TRBD1 as a possible D gene (6 bases). V was pared by 3 bases and J by 7 bases, with 13 bases between. This CDR3 comprises 14 residues. Germline V gene data show CDR1 as LGHDT and CDR2 as YNNKEL (reference sequence). The CDR3 reads CASSQGTRLQPQHF. CDR3 in DNA: TGTGCCAGCAGCCAGGGGACACGGTTACAGCCCCAGCATTTT.

This clonotype turned up a few times. The rearrangement uses TRBV6-1 and TRBJ2-7, with no clear D. This CDR3 region has 14 residues. Germline V gene sequence: CDR1 MNHNS, CDR2 SASEGT. V was clipped by 3 bases and J by 3 bases, with 12 bases between them. The CDR3 spells CASSELGRFYEQYF. The CDR3 region has the DNA TGTGCCAGCAGTGAGTTAGGAAGGTTCTACGAGCAGTACTTC.

V usage is TRBV4-3 and J usage is TRBJ2-2; D gene unclear. Trimming took 0 bases from V and 6 from J, leaving 8 bases between them. There are 14 residues in the CDR3. Germline V CDR1 and CDR2: LGHNA, YSLEER. CDR3 in amino acids: CASSQDLGSGELFF. The CDR3 DNA reads as TGCGCCAGCAGCCAAGATTTGGGTTCCGGGGAGCTGTTTTTT.

This clonotype came up a few times. The chain couples TRBV12-3 or TRBV12-4 to TRBJ1-5, with 10 nucleotides matching TRBD1. J was trimmed by 7 bases and V by 5 bases; bases with no gene match: 8. The CDR3 spans 15 residues. CDR3 sequence: CASSPRQGAEQPQHF. CDR3 nucleotide sequence: TGTGCCAGCAGTCCACGACAGGGGGCGGAACAGCCCCAGCATTTT.

This clonotype showed up just a few times. V and J are TRBV5-1 and TRBJ2-5, with 8 bases fitting TRBD2. V gave up 0 bases and J gave up 4 bases; unmatched junction bases: 5. There are 15 residues in the CDR3. Germline V CDR1 and CDR2: SGHRS, YFSETQ. CDR3 bases: TGCGCCAGCAGCTTGGACGGGGGGGCACGAGAGACCCAGTACTTC. Translating it yields CASSLDGGARETQYF.

V gene TRBV7-8 combines with J gene TRBJ2-1, with D perhaps being TRBD1 or TRBD2 (6 bases each). The CDR3 extends over 15 amino acids. The germline V and J ends were trimmed by 2 bases and 7 bases, with 15 bases remaining between them. Germline V gene lookup returns CDR1 SGHVS and CDR2 FQNEAQ. Written as DNA, the CDR3 is TGTGCCAGCAGCTTATTCGGGGGCGTTGGGAATGAGCAGTTCTTC. Its translation is CASSLFGGVGNEQFF.

The chain recombines TRBV4-3 with TRBJ1-6; D unclear. This CDR3 has 16 amino acids. The V end was cut by 3 bases, the J end by 2 bases, with 11 bases between. Germline assignment: CDR1 LGHNA and CDR2 YSLEER. The CDR3 here is CASSQERVPYNSPLHF. The CDR3 DNA sequence: TGCGCCAGCAGCCAGGAACGGGTGCCCTATAATTCACCCCTCCACTTT.

This clonotype was observed a single time. This sequence joins TRBV6-6 and TRBJ2-7, with D tentatively TRBD1 or TRBD2 (5 bases each). The germline V gene encodes CDR1 MNHNY and CDR2 SVGAGI (reference sequence). This CDR3 comprises 14 residues. V lost 4 bases, J lost 6 bases, and 16 bases lay in between. The CDR3 protein is CASSSRDGPGEQYF. CDR3 nucleotide sequence: TGTGCCAGCAGTTCCCGGGACGGCCCGGGCGAGCAGTACTTC.

V gene TRBV12-3 or TRBV12-4 combines with J gene TRBJ2-5; D is unclear. The J call may be incorrect, as the DNA end agrees better with TRBJ2-7. The CDR3 sequence is 14 residues long. CDR3 DNA: TGTGCCAGCAGCCTATCGATGGGCGGATACGAGCAGTACTTC. It translates to CASSLSMGGYEQYF.

V gene TRBV11-2 combines with J gene TRBJ2-4; 10 nucleotides match TRBD1. The V and J ends lost 0 bases and 8 bases, in that order; junction bases with no gene match: 4. Germline V CDR1 and CDR2: SGHAT, FQNNGV. CDR3 length: 15 amino acids. The CDR3 reads CASSLDRDRGYIQYF. In nucleotides, the CDR3 is TGTGCCAGCAGCTTAGACCGGGACAGGGGATACATTCAGTACTTC.